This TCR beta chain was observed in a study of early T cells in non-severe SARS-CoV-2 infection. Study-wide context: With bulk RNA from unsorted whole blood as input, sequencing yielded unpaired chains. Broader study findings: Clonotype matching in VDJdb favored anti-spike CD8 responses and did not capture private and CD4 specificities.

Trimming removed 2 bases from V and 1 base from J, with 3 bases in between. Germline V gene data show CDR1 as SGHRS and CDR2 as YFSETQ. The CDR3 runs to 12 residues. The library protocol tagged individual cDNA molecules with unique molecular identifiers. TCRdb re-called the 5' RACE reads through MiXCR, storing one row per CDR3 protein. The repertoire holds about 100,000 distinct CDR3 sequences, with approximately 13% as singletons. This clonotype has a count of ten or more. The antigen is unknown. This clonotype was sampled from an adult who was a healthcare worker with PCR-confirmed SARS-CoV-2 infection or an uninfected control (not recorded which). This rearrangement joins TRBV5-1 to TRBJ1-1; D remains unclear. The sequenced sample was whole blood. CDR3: CASSLSNTEAFF. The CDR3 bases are TGCGCCAGCAGCTTATCGAACACTGAAGCTTTCTTT.